Listed below are T cell receptor beta chains from one sample, sequenced in a study of shared clonotypes between healthy human individuals. Profiling relied on immunoSEQ multiplex PCR, and the TCRdb table lists in-frame clones only, not all of them. Of roughly 220,000 clones listed, 65% are singletons. The specimen sequenced was memory CD4+ T cells sorted from blood. Receptors were obtained from a man aged 25 to 40 in good health. CDR3s include the opening cysteine and the closing phenylalanine or tryptophan.

CAISRPGQGYEQYF TRBJ2-7 TRBV10-3
CASSTTGTGSYEQYF TRBJ2-7 TRBV28
CASEPQGCYGYTF TRBJ1-2 TRBV14
CASSIGVYSNQPQHF TRBJ1-5 TRBV19
CASSLAGQRETEAFF TRBJ1-1 TRBV5-5
CASSEVELPTDTQYF TRBJ2-3 TRBV2
CATGPGLDTDTQYF TRBJ2-3 TRBV2
CAPSLGAYNEQFF TRBJ2-1 TRBV15
CASTQTGGGEQFF TRBJ2-1 TRBV10-2
CASSLEGSTDNEQYF TRBJ2-7 TRBV28